The 6 T cell receptor beta chains below all came from one sample that was sequenced in a study of type 1 and type 2 diabetes patients. The PCR template was genomic DNA. A primer set of 30 forward and 13 reverse primers amplified the CDR3. TCRdb independently ran MiXCR on the multiplex PCR reads; one entry per CDR3 protein. The sample carries more than 250,000 distinct CDR3 sequences, 40% to 50% recorded once. The sequenced material came from peripheral blood mononuclear cells (PBMCs). The origin of the receptors is a young man with type 2 diabetes.

This rearrangement joins TRBV29-1 to TRBJ2-7, with a possible D match to TRBD1 (7 bases). V lost 6 bases and J 3 bases, leaving 18 bases between the germline ends. The CDR3 is 14 amino acids. Germline V gene data show CDR1 as SQVTM and CDR2 as ANQGSEA. DNA for the CDR3: TGCAGCGTGGCCAGGGGGGTATCGGTCTACGAGCAGTACTTC. As protein: CSVARGVSVYEQYF.

The V and J genes are TRBV7-2 and TRBJ2-1; D remains ambiguous. Trimming cost V 8 bases and J 0 bases, with 14 bases left between them. The germline V gene encodes CDR1 SGHTA and CDR2 FQGNSA. The CDR3 is made up of 15 amino acids. The DNA of the CDR3 is TGTGCCAGCCCCCTCGGGCGGTTCTCCTACAATGAGCAGTTCTTC. Translated: CASPLGRFSYNEQFF.

The chain couples TRBV29-1 to TRBJ1-1; a weak D match, TRBD1 (6 bases). Looked up from germline, CDR1 is SQVTM and CDR2 is ANQGSEA. The CDR3 contains 13 residues. CDR3 residues: CSSDSGLNTEAFF. The CDR3 coding sequence is TGCAGTTCGGACAGCGGCTTGAACACTGAAGCTTTCTTT. The full variable domain, in which reference TRBV29-1 and TRBJ1-1 provide the parts outside the CDR3, is SAVISQKPSRDICQRGTSLTIQCQVDSQVTMMFWYRQQPGQSLTLIATANQGSEATYESGFVIDKFPISRPNLTFSTLTVSNMSPEDSSIYLCSSDSGLNTEAFFGQGTRLTVV.

The genes are TRBV19 and TRBJ1-2; D is perhaps TRBD1 (5 bases). The V gene lost 0 bases and the J gene lost 6 bases, with 11 bases spanning the gap. This CDR3 contains 14 residues. The germline V gene has CDR1 LNHDA and CDR2 SQIVND (reference sequence). In DNA form, the CDR3 reads TGTGCCAGTAGTATAGATCTGCAGGGAAATGGCTACACCTTC. This encodes CASSIDLQGNGYTF.

The chain recombines TRBV30 with TRBJ2-5; 9 bases fit TRBD1. Germline loops: CDR1 GTSNPN, CDR2 SVGIG (reference sequence). CDR3 size: 13 residues. V lost 1 base and J lost 5; bases outside the gene matches: 2. The CDR3 loop is CAWSGGQGETQYF. CDR3 sequence (DNA): TGTGCCTGGAGTGGAGGACAGGGGGAGACCCAGTACTTC. Full variable domain (missing parts from reference TRBV30 and TRBJ2-5): SQTIHQWPATLVQPVGSPLSLECTVEGTSNPNLYWYRQAAGRGLQLLFYSVGIGQISSEVPQNLSASRPQDRQFILSSKKLLLSDSGFYLCAWSGGQGETQYFGPGTRLLVL.

In this sample, this clonotype turned up a few times. The rearrangement links TRBV12-3 or TRBV12-4 to TRBJ1-2; tentatively, D is TRBD1 (5 bases). This CDR3 contains 12 residues. V dropped 7 bases and J dropped 7 bases, with 13 bases sitting between them. CDR3: CASTIGGSGYTF. The CDR3 nucleotides are TGTGCCAGCACCATCGGGGGATCTGGCTACACCTTC.